This T cell receptor (beta chain) was documented in a study of regulatory T cells in long-lasting Graves disease. As for the study in general: A definition of persistent Graves' disease required over 5 years of antithyroid drugs plus positive TSH receptor antibodies.

Sequencing libraries for TCR beta were prepared with iRepertoire HTBI primers and Arm-PCR of CDR3 regions. TCRdb called the multiplex PCR reads again in MiXCR, with one record for every CDR3 protein. The data contain approximately 500,000 distinct CDR3 sequences, 20% to 25% of them singletons. V dropped 6 bases and J dropped 3 bases, with 16 bases sitting between them. The germline V gene encodes CDR1 SGHDT and CDR2 YYEEEE. The CDR3 has 14 residues. Time point indicated: persistent/refractory GD, antithyroid drugs over 5 years with positive TRAb. Scientists built the TCR library using RNA that was extracted from PBMCs. General study points: Persistent Graves' cases showed lower TCR diversity than newly diagnosed cases.

In this sample, this clonotype turned up many times. Antigen: not known. Source: peripheral blood mononuclear cells (PBMCs), taken when the disease was refractory, from a patient treated with antithyroid drugs. The chain links TRBV5-6 to TRBJ2-7; unclear D gene. This receptor was obtained from a female donor with Graves disease. The CDR3 protein is CASTPSRKGYEQYF. The CDR3, as DNA: TGTGCCAGCACCCCGTCAAGAAAAGGCTACGAGCAGTACTTC. The complete variable domain, with remaining parts taken from reference TRBV5-6 and TRBJ2-7, reads DAGVTQSPTHLIKTRGQQVTLRCSPKSGHDTVSWYQQALGQGPQFIFQYYEEEERQRGNFPDRFSGHQFPNYSSELNVNALLLGDSALYLCASTPSRKGYEQYFGPGTRLTVT.